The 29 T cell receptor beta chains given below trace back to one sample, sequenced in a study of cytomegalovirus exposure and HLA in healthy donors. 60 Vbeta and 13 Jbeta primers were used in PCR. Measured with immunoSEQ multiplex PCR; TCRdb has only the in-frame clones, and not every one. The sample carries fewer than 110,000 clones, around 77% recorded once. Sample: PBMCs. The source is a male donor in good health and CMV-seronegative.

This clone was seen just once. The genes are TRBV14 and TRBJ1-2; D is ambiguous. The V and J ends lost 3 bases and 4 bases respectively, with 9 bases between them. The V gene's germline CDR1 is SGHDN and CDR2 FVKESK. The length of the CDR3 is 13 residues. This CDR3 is CASSHETLYGYTF. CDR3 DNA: TGTGCCAGCAGCCATGAGACACTCTATGGCTACACCTTC.

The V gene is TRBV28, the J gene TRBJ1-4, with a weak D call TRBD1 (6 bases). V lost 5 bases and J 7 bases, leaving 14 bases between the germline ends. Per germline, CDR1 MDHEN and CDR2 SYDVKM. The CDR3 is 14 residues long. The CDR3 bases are TGTGCCAGCAGTAACCAGGGGTTAGGTGAAAAACTGTTTTTT. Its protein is CASSNQGLGEKLFF.

CDR3 nucleotides: TGCGCCAGCAGCGGGAGGACAGGGGTTGGCACCGGGGAGCTGTTTTTT. It specifies CASSGRTGVGTGELFF. V usage is TRBV5-1 and J usage is TRBJ2-2, with 9 bases fitting TRBD1. The CDR3 runs 16 residues. Germline lookup yields CDR1 SGHRS and CDR2 YFSETQ. The trim removed 4 bases at V and 4 bases at J, leaving 8 bases unmatched.

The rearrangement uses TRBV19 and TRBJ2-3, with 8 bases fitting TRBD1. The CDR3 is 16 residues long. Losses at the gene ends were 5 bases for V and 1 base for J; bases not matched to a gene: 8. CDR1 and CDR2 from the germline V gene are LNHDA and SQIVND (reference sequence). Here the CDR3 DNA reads TGTGCCAGTAGTCTTACAGGGGGACGGGGCACAGATACGCAGTATTTT. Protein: CASSLTGGRGTDTQYF.

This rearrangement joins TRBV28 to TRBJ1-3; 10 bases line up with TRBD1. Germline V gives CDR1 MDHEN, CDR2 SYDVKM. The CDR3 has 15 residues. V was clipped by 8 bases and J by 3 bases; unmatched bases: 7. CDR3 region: CASLDRGRGGNTIYF. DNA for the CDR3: TGTGCCAGCCTTGACAGGGGGCGCGGTGGAAACACCATATATTTT.

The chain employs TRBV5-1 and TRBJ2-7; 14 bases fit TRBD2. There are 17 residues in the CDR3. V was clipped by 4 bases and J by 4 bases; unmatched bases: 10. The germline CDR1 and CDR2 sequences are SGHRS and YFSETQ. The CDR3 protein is CASSPGGTSGSQYEQYF. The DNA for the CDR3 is TGCGCCAGCAGCCCCGGGGGGACTAGCGGGAGTCAATACGAGCAGTACTTC.

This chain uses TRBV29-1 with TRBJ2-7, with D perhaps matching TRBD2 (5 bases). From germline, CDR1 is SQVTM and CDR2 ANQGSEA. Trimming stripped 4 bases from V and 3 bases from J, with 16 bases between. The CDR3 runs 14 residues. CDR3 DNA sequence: TGCAGCGTTGCTCTCGGGTCTGAGGGCTACGAGCAGTACTTC. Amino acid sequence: CSVALGSEGYEQYF.

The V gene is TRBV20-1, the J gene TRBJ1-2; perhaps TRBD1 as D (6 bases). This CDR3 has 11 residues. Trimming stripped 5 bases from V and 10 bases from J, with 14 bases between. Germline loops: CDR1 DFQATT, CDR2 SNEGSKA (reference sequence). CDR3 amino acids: CSAFRGPSYTF. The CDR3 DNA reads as TGCAGTGCTTTCAGGGGCCCATCCTACACCTTC.

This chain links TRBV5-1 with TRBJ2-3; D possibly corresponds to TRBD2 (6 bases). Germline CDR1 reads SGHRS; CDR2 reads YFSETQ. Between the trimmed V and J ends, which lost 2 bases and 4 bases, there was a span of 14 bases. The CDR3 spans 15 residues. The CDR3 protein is CASSFRDAGPDTQYF. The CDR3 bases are TGCGCCAGCAGCTTCCGGGACGCGGGGCCAGATACGCAGTATTTT.

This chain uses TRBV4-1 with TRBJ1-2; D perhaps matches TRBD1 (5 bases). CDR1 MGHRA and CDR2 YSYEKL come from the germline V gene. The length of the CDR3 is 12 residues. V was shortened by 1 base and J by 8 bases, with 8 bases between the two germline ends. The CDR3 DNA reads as TGCGCCAGCAGCCAAGCTAGGGGCGGCTACACCTTC. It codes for CASSQARGGYTF.

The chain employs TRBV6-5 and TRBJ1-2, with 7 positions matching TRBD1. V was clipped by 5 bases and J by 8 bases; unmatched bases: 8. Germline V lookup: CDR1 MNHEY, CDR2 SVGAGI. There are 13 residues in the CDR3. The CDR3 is CASSQGELGGYTF. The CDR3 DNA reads TGTGCCAGCAGTCAGGGGGAGTTGGGCGGCTACACCTTC.

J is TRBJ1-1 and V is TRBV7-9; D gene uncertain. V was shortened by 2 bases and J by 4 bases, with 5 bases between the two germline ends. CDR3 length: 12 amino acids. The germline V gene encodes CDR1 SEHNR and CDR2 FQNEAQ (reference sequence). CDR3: CASSLPGTEAFF. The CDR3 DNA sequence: TGTGCCAGCAGCTTACCGGGCACTGAAGCTTTCTTT.

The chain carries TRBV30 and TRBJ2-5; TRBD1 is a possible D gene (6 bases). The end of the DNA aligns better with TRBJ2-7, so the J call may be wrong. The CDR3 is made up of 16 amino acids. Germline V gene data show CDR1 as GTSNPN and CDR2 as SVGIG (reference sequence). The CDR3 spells CAWSVRGWGLSYEQYF. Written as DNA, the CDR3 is TGTGCCTGGAGTGTCAGGGGCTGGGGGCTCTCCTACGAGCAGTACTTC.

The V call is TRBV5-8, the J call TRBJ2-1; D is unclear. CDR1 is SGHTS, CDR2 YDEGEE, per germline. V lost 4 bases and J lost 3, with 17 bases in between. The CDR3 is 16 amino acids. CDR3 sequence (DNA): TGTGCCAGCAGCCCTCAACGTTCAACACACTACAATGAGCAGTTCTTC. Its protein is CASSPQRSTHYNEQFF.

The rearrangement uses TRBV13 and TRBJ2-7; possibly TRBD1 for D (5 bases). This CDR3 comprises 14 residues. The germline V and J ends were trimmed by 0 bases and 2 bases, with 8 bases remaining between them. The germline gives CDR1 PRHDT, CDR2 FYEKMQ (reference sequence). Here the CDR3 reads CASSLGSGPYEQYF. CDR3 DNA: TGTGCCAGCAGCTTAGGGTCAGGGCCCTACGAGCAGTACTTC.

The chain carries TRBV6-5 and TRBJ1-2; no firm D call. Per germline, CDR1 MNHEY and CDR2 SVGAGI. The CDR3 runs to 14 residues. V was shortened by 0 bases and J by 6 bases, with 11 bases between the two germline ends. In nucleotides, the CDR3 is TGTGCCAGCAGTTACTCGGGAGGGTTGGATGGCTACACCTTC. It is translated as CASSYSGGLDGYTF.

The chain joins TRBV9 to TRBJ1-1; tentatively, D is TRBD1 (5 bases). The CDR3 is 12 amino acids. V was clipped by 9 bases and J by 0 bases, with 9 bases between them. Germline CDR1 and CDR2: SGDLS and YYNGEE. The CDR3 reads CATGKMNTEAFF. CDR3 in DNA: TGTGCCACAGGGAAAATGAACACTGAAGCTTTCTTT.

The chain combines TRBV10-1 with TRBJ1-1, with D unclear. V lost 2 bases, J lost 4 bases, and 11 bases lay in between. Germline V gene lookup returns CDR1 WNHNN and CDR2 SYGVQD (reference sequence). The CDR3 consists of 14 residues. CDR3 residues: CASSEEPRSTEAFF. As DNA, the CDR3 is TGCGCCAGCAGTGAGGAGCCCCGGAGCACTGAAGCTTTCTTT.

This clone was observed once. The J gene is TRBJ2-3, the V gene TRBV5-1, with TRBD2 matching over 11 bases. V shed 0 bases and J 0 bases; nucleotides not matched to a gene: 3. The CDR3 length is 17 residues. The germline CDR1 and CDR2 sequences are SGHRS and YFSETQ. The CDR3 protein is CASSLGLAGLSTDTQYF. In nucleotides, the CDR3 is TGCGCCAGCAGCTTGGGACTAGCGGGACTGAGCACAGATACGCAGTATTTT.

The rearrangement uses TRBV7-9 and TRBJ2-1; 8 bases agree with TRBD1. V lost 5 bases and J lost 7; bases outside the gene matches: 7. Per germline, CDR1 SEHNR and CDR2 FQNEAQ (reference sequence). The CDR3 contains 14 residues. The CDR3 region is CASSRTQGANEQFF. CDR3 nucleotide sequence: TGTGCCAGCAGCCGAACTCAGGGGGCGAATGAGCAGTTCTTC. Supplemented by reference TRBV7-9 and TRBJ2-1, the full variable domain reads DTGVSQNPRHKITKRGQNVTFRCDPISEHNRLYWYRQTLGQGPEFLTYFQNEAQLEKSRLLSDRFSAERPKGSFSTLEIQRTEQGDSAMYLCASSRTQGANEQFFGPGTRLTVL.

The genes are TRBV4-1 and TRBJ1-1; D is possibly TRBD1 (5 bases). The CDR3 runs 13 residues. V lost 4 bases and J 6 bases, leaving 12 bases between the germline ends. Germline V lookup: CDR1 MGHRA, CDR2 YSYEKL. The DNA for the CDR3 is TGCGCCAGCAGCCTTAACTGGGGGGCTGAAGCTTTCTTT. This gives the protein CASSLNWGAEAFF.

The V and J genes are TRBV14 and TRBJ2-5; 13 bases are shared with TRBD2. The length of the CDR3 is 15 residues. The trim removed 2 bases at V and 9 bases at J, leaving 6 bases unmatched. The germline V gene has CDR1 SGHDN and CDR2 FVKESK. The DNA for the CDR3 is TGTGCCAGCAGCCAATTCGGACTAGCGGGAGTAGCCCAGTACTTC. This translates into CASSQFGLAGVAQYF.

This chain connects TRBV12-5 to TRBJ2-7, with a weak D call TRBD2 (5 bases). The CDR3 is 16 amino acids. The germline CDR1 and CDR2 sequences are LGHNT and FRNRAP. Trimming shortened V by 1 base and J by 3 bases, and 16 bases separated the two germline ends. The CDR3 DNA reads TGTGCTAGTGGTTTGGGACGAGGTCTAGACTACTACGAGCAGTACTTC. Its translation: CASGLGRGLDYYEQYF.

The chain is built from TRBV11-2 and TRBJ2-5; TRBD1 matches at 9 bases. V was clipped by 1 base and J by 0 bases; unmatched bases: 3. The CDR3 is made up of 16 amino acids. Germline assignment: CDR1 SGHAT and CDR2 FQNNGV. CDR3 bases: TGTGCCAGCAGCTTAGGGACAGGGGTCAACCAAGAGACCCAGTACTTC. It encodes CASSLGTGVNQETQYF.

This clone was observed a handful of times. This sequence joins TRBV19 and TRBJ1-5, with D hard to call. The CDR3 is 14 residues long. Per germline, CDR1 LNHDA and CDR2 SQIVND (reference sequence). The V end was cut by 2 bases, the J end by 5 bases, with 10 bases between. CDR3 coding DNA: TGTGCCAGTAGTATAAGCAGGTCAGATCAGCCCCAGCATTTT. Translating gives CASSISRSDQPQHF.

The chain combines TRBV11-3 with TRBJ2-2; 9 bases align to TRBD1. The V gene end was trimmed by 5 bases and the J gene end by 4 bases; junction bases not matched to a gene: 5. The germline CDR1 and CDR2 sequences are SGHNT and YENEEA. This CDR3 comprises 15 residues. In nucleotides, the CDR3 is TGTGCCAGCAGCCCTTGGACAGGGGTCACCGGGGAGCTGTTTTTT. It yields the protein CASSPWTGVTGELFF.

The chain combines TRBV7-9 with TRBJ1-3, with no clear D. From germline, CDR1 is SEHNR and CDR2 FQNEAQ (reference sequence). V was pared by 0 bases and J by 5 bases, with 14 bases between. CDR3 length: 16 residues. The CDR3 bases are TGTGCCAGCAGCTTAGCTAGCAGCTACCTTAGAAACACCATATATTTT. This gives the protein CASSLASSYLRNTIYF.

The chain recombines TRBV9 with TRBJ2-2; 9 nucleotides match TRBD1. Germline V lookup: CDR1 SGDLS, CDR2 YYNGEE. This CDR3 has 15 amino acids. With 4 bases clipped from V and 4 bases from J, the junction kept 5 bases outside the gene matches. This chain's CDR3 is CASSRTTGGTGELFF. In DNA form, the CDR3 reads TGTGCCAGCAGCCGAACGACAGGGGGCACCGGGGAGCTGTTTTTT.

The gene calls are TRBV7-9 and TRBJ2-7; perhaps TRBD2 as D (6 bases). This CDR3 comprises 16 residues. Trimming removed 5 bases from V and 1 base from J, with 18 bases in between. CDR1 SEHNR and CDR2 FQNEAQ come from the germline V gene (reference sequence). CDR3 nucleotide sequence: TGTGCCAGCAGCACGGACCTTCGGGACTTTTCCTACGAGCAGTACTTC. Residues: CASSTDLRDFSYEQYF. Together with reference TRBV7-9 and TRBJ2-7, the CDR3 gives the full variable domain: DTGVSQNPRHKITKRGQNVTFRCDPISEHNRLYWYRQTLGQGPEFLTYFQNEAQLEKSRLLSDRFSAERPKGSFSTLEIQRTEQGDSAMYLCASSTDLRDFSYEQYFGPGTRLTVT.